This entry concerns a single TCR beta chain. Its antigen is still unknown. The sample belongs to a study of cytomegalovirus exposure and HLA in healthy donors (dated by TCRdb to the late 2010s). Study-level background: In an earlier analysis of 587 of the donors, 250 to 350 Gb of sequence data and 117 million unique TCR beta sequences from roughly 190 million T cells were reported. Rather than drawing on any new phenotypic data, the later analysis identified candidate immune exposures from TCR beta sequences and the way those sequences occurred across donors. Four or five DR-DQ haplotypes were handled as single units for association and clustering because linkage in the cohort was strong. Along with the approximately 600-subject first cohort, a separate validation cohort of around 120 different subjects was used. In a later analysis, previously published TCR beta repertoires from roughly 710 donors were re-analyzed and high-resolution HLA genotyping was added so that TCR occurrence patterns could be studied. Donor age, sex, ethnicity and CMV serostatus were compiled alongside the repertoire data. Among around 400 genotyped donors of the cohort, an average of approximately 240,000 unique TCR beta nucleotide sequences was sequenced per donor, of which about 18% were non-productive. The study aimed to test whether cataloging public T cell receptors could reveal signatures of past pathogen exposure. Every discovery cohort repertoire had been produced on one sequencing platform. The study combined high-throughput TCR immunosequencing, statistical association of individual TCRs with disease status, and machine learning to predict cytomegalovirus infection status. An earlier analysis of some 500 of the donors used high-throughput TCR beta sequencing to judge whether each TCR beta V gene segment behaved as functional or pseudogenic. An early release that covered around 590 HLA-typed donors contained about 290 gigabases of sequencing data and roughly 84 million unique TCR sequences. Typing coverage differed by locus: A, B, C, DRB1 and DQB1 were typed in roughly 620-640 donors, DQA1 in about 550, DPA1 in roughly 590, and DPB1 in 400 to 490. Using immunosequencing, the study profiled T cell repertoires from about 610 subjects and related those repertoires to cytomegalovirus serostatus. The genetic ancestry cluster associated with self-reported Caucasian donors included 70% to 85% of the 398 genotyped donors. Genome-wide SNP genotypes for about 55% of the 666 donors were used in a later genetic analysis, which treated that subset as a discovery cohort. HLA typing included class I and class II loci at four-digit resolution. Overall study outcomes, separate from this receptor: Because HLA typing was unavailable for some donors at each locus, only the typed subset was used in association tests. A further reported finding was that TCR beta sequences accurately predicted the HLA-A and HLA-B alleles for most subjects in the first cohort. Roughly uniform sequencing depth across donors was assumed in presence/absence analyses, although this assumption may not hold. A group of highly shared sequence variants was considered likely to be a technical artifact of the sequencing pipeline. In a later analysis, the rate of TCR association differed among HLA loci, with DRB1 alleles having the most associated TCRs and HLA-C alleles having the fewest. In a later analysis, most CMV-associated TCR beta chains were found to appear HLA-restricted, with HLA associations seemingly driven largely by CMV exposure. Linkage disequilibrium might explain the correlated functional status among segregating V segments, but an unknown experimental factor could not be excluded. While some public TCRs were present in many individuals, most TCR sequences turned up only very rarely across donors. Immune exposure information for the cohort was limited to CMV serostatus. The cohort was sequenced for TCR beta chains only, and without alpha or paired-chain data the features that could be detected were limited. In both the original and validation cohorts, the classifier was reported to diagnose cytomegalovirus status with high specificity and sensitivity. An association between a missense DCLRE1C variant and V-gene and J-gene trimming of TCR beta chains was found in a later genetic analysis and replicated in an independent cohort. An earlier analysis of several hundred of the donors showed that most TCR beta V segments appeared in productive rearrangements either about 90% or about 30% of the time, which broadly matched IMGT annotations. Strong co-occurrence of HLA alleles, especially DR and DQ, made assigning TCR associations to individual alleles difficult. Three of the identified cytomegalovirus-associated TCR beta chains were confirmed in vitro to be specific for cytomegalovirus antigens. In the study, approximately 150 TCR beta chains were listed as associated with cytomegalovirus. In a later analysis, HLA-associated TCR beta chains were found to be more clonally expanded and to have lower generation probabilities than equally common non-associated chains. It was suggested by the authors that the approach could potentially be generalized to other disease states and immunological phenotypes. A later analysis reported that several top co-occurrence clusters appeared linked to parvovirus B19, influenza, CMV and Epstein-Barr virus. Some 16 rarely observed V segments, including chromosome 9 orphons, were excluded from the earlier analysis of about 610 of the donors because counts were too low. In a later analysis, some 18,000 TCR beta sequences were associated with specific HLA alleles at a false discovery rate of 0.05. A later genetic analysis reported fewer N-insertions in productive TCRs among donors in an Asian-associated ancestry cluster than the roughly 620-donor mean.

The method behind the library was the immunoSEQ multiplex PCR assay. For the multiplex PCR, a mixture combining 60 forward primers for TCR Vbeta segments and 13 reverse primers for TCR Jbeta segments was used. A multiplex PCR assay on genomic DNA amplified the CDR3 region of rearranged TCR beta genes. Amplified TCR beta libraries were sequenced as 87-base-pair reads on the Illumina HiSeq System. Per the original workflow: A later analysis tallied roughly 78 million unique TCR beta chains across the 610 or so repertoires, and about 12 million of those chains were shared by two or more donors. Raw reads were error-corrected and collapsed into unique sequences by a nearest-neighbor algorithm in which closely related sequences were merged to remove PCR and sequencing errors. CDR3 sequences were aligned to IMGT reference sequences to assign V, D and J gene segments. For a sequence to be retained, a match of at least six nucleotides was required to both a V gene segment and a J gene segment. A rearrangement counted as productive if the CDR3 had no stop codons and remained in frame with V and J, and every other rearrangement counted as non-productive. Following IMGT convention, CDR3 was defined as the stretch from the second conserved V-encoded cysteine to the conserved J-encoded phenylalanine. The earlier analysis of roughly 590 of the donors excluded sequences that lacked an unambiguous match to a single V gene segment. In an earlier analysis of roughly 500 of the donors, V segments were called functional above 56.7% productive rearrangements and were called segregating when the between-donor standard deviation exceeded 5%. A statistical classification framework was built to diagnose cytomegalovirus status from the catalog of TCR beta chain sequences. In a later analysis, V and J genes were assigned by comparing TCR nucleotide sequences against IMGT/GENE-DB human TR gene sequences. In a later analysis, CDR3 sequences and most-parsimonious VDJ recombination scenarios were assigned using the TCRdist pipeline. In a later analysis, each TCR beta chain was defined by its CDR3 amino acid sequence together with its V-gene family, and reads without a unique V-gene family were excluded. In a later analysis, some 600 highly shared, low-generation-probability nucleotide sequences were removed to address suspected cross-contamination and a sequencing artifact. In a later analysis, a clonal expansion index was calculated for each public chain from normalized within-repertoire ranks of inferred template counts. A later analysis computed generation probabilities with a VDJ recombination model fitted to out-of-frame rearrangements, and checked the results against IGoR. Hypergeometric tests were used in a later analysis to score TCR-TCR, TCR-HLA and TCR-CMV co-occurrence, with a repertoire-size bias correction applied to the TCR pairs. False discovery rates were estimated in a later analysis by permuting HLA or CMV assignments 20 times. A later analysis grouped co-occurring TCRs with DBSCAN, adding TCRdist sequence similarity when clustering within HLA-allele-positive subsets. Co-occurrence clustering excluded repertoires with fewer than 30,000 or more than 120,000 public chains, plus five with anomalous nucleotide sharing. As stored in TCRdb, this immuneACCESS dataset retains in-frame rearrangements with V and J assigned. A fraction of the clones does not appear; measured against another copy, unresolved V genes explain less than half of the discrepancy, and the remainder lacks a known reason. That table supplies the V and J calls and clone size; D and trimming were determined from the DNA. The table held for this sample gives just under 80,000 clones. The leading ten clones occupy 3.5% to 4.5% of the sample.

The cohort comprised 666 healthy bone marrow donors. Cohort members were all nominally healthy when sampled, although unrecorded immune exposures were likely present. The donor was CMV seropositive and was included in the group of 290 or so seropositive cohort members. Every donor gave a peripheral blood sample, and the peripheral blood mononuclear cells from that sample were used for TCR beta sequencing. The Qiagen DNeasy Blood Extraction Kit was used to extract genomic DNA from the blood cell samples. This TCR was sampled from a man younger than 30 in good health and CMV-seropositive. Sequencing was done on a sample of PBMCs.

CDR3 region: CASSHPLGSATQETQYF. Read as DNA, the sequence is TGTGCCAGCAGCCACCCGCTTGGGAGCGCTACCCAAGAGACCCAGTACTTC. The V gene is TRBV5-4 and the J gene is TRBJ2-5; D gene: possibly TRBD2, on 5 matching bases. CDR1 SGHNT and CDR2 YYREEE were looked up in the germline V gene (reference sequence). From the cysteine through the phenylalanine, the CDR3 covers 17 amino acids. Just the 51-base CDR3 DNA is kept, in frame starting at base 1. Trimming at the junction amounts to 4 bases on V and 1 base on J, and the germline ends lie 20 bases apart.